The clone carrying this T cell receptor (beta chain) has a count of ten or more. The antigen is not known. These data come from a study of human T cells and chemical hapten exposure. Time point reported: patch test 2, 6 weeks after DPC sensitization. Treatment indicated: therapeutic diphenylcyclopropenone sensitization with weekly scalp DPC. Notes on the study in general: Given that the donors had alopecia, their immune response may differ from that seen in healthy people. No alteration of TCRs above 1 in 1000 frequency was seen with DPC sensitization. The study found that PT1 expanded TCR counts correlated positively with patch test score.

V was pared by 5 bases and J by 4 bases, with 18 bases between. CDR1 DFQATT and CDR2 SNEGSKA come from the germline V gene (reference sequence). The CDR3 has 14 residues. The library attached unique molecular identifiers to individual cDNA molecules. TCRdb recomputed calls from the RACE reads with MiXCR, one row per CDR3 protein. Of fewer than 90,000 distinct CDR3 sequences in the sample, more than 6.5% are singletons; the top ten hold 1.3%. The sample consisted of whole blood, taken in connection with sensitization to the hapten diphenylcyclopropenone (DPC). The receptor's source is a woman aged 25 to 39 with alopecia areata. Some clones in this sample may be carry-over from other donors' samples. The genes are TRBV20-1 and TRBJ2-7, with D perhaps matching TRBD1 (5 bases). This CDR3 is CSASRQINSYEQYF. Written as DNA, the CDR3 is TGCAGTGCTTCCCGACAGATTAACTCTTACGAGCAGTACTTC.